This T cell receptor (beta chain) was sequenced for a study of OX40 agonist ivuxolimab in advanced cancers. Study-level information: Eligibility admitted prior anti-PD-1, anti-PD-L1 or anti-CTLA-4 therapy; 40% to 50% had some.

Sequencing was performed with immunoSEQ multiplex PCR; in TCRdb, only in-frame clones are kept and a portion is missing. In the table there are some 70,000 clones, 80% to 90% of which are singletons. Overall study results and limits: Individuals who were partial responders at 0.1-3.0 mg/kg had clonal expansion that ranked among the lowest.

Notes on this clone: As yet, its antigen is unknown.

This CDR3 is built from 15 residues. Looked up from germline, CDR1 is WSHSY and CDR2 is SAAADI. Unmatched junction bases numbered 6, after V lost 5 bases and J lost 2 bases. This clonotype was obtained from an adult with an advanced solid tumor such as melanoma, head and neck, liver or kidney cancer. The sequencing used CD4+ or CD8+ T cells sorted from blood, collected in a trial of the OX40 agonist ivuxolimab. The rearrangement uses TRBV10-2 and TRBJ1-3; 7 nucleotides align to TRBD1. The CDR3 sequence is CASSNRQGAGNTIYF. The CDR3 DNA follows: TGCGCCAGCAGTAATCGGCAGGGGGCTGGAAACACCATATATTTT.